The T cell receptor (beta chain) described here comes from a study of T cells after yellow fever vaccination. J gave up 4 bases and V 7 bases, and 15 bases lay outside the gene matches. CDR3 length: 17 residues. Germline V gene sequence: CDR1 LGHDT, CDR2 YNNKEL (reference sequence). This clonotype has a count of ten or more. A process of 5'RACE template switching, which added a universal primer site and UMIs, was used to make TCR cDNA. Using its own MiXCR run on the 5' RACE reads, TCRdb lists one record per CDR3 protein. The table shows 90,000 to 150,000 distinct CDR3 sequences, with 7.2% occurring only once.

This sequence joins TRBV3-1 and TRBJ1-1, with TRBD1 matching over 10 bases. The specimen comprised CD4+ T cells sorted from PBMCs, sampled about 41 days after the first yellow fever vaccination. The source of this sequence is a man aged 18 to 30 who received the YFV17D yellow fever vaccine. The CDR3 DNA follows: TGTGCCAGCACCCTGACAGGGGGCACCGGGTCGAGCACTGAAGCTTTCTTT. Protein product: CASTLTGGTGSSTEAFF.